This entry describes one T cell receptor (beta chain). The antigen is unknown. Other DNA variants within this sample encode the same CDR3. Investigators isolated RNA and reverse transcribed it into cDNA to act as the sequencing template. The assay was immunoSEQ multiplex PCR, and TCRdb's table has in-frame clones only and misses some. Of some 150,000 clones in the sample, around half were seen once. Looked up from germline, CDR1 is SQVTM and CDR2 is ANQGSEA. Unmatched junction bases numbered 1, after V lost 6 bases and J lost 5 bases. This CDR3 is built from 11 residues. The sample originates from a study of CD8+ T cells in alopecia areata. Study-wide context: Tofacitinib continued for 6 to 18 months and was then withheld for 6 months. Study observations and caveats: Clonality was higher in lesional than normal scalp, especially in alopecia totalis/universalis. Resident alphabeta T-cell populations of normal skin are likewise subject to sequencing in scalp samples.

Sorting of PBMCs yielded the CD4+ and CD8+ T cells. The TCR originated in a human donor with alopecia areata. Sequences were derived from CD8+ T cells sorted from blood, sampled at week 0. The chain carries TRBV29-1 and TRBJ2-1, with 7 bases identical to TRBD2. The CDR3 DNA follows: TGCAGCGTGGGACTAAACAATGAGCAGTTCTTC. Amino acid sequence: CSVGLNNEQFF.